The sequence of this T cell receptor (beta chain) was determined in a study of blood T cell repertoires in COVID-19. Study background: The United States, Italy and Spain were the sources of the acute and convalescent COVID-19 samples. PBMCs, B-cell-depleted T cells, or T cells provided the cDNA or gDNA that made up the material.

Germline V gene lookup returns CDR1 SQVTM and CDR2 ANQGSEA. The V segment lost 4 bases and the J segment 6 bases; nucleotides outside the gene matches: 4. This CDR3 comprises 13 residues. Assay: immunoSEQ multiplex PCR; the TCRdb copy retains only in-frame clones and omits some. The repertoire holds about 94,000 clones, with 78% as singletons. The chain is built from TRBV29-1 and TRBJ2-7; TRBD2 aligns across 12 bases. Sequenced material: peripheral blood. The receptor's source is a man aged 70 or older with COVID-19, enrolled during active disease. CDR3 sequence: CSVGTSGEREQYF. Here the CDR3 DNA reads TGCAGCGTTGGGACTAGCGGGGAGCGCGAGCAGTACTTC.